This T cell receptor (beta chain) is from a study of cytomegalovirus exposure and HLA in healthy donors (dated by TCRdb to about 2017). Background on the whole study: In an earlier analysis of approximately 640 of the donors, 250 to 350 Gb of sequence data and some 120 million unique TCR beta sequences from about 179 million T cells were reported. An early release that covered more than 550 HLA-typed donors contained around 330 gigabases of sequencing data and 85 million to 100 million unique TCR sequences. Among the roughly 410 genotyped donors, approximately 76% belonged to the genetic ancestry cluster associated with self-reported Caucasian donors. The study was designed to test whether signatures of past pathogen exposure could be identified by cataloging public T cell receptors. The T cell repertoires of about 700 subjects were profiled by immunosequencing and related to cytomegalovirus serostatus. In addition to the first cohort of hundreds of subjects, a separate validation cohort of about 120 different subjects was used. To predict cytomegalovirus infection status, the study combined high-throughput TCR immunosequencing, statistical association of individual TCRs with disease status, and machine learning. To study patterns of TCR occurrence, a later analysis re-analyzed previously published TCR beta repertoires from 650 to 750 donors and added high-resolution HLA genotyping. In the later analysis, no new phenotypic data were used to find candidate immune exposures; instead, reliance was placed on TCR beta sequences and their occurrence across donors. In an earlier analysis of several hundred of the donors, high-throughput TCR beta sequencing was used to judge whether each TCR beta V gene segment behaved as functional or pseudogenic. Donor age, sex, ethnicity and CMV serostatus were compiled alongside the repertoire data. A later genetic analysis used genome-wide SNP genotypes for about 55% of the 666 donors, treating that subset as a discovery cohort. Every repertoire in the discovery cohort had been generated on one and the same sequencing platform. Class I and class II HLA loci were covered by the typing at four-digit resolution. Typing coverage differed by locus: A, B, C, DRB1 and DQB1 were typed in roughly 629-630 donors, DQA1 in about 500, DPA1 in around 610, and DPB1 in roughly 450. Roughly five DR-DQ haplotypes were treated as single units for association and clustering because of strong linkage in the cohort. On average, approximately 250,000 unique TCR beta nucleotide sequences were sequenced per donor among a few hundred genotyped donors of the cohort, with approximately 18% of those sequences being non-productive. Study-wide findings and limitations: Specific HLA alleles were associated with 16,951 TCR beta sequences at a false discovery rate of 0.05 in a later analysis. Compared with equally common non-associated chains, HLA-associated TCR beta chains in a later analysis were more clonally expanded and had lower generation probabilities. The authors suggested that the approach could potentially be generalized to other disease states and immunological phenotypes. A further reported finding was that TCR beta sequences accurately predicted the HLA-A and HLA-B alleles for most subjects in the first cohort. Roughly uniform sequencing depth across donors was assumed in presence/absence analyses, although this assumption may not hold. Because HLA typing was unavailable for some donors at each locus, only the typed subset was used in association tests. Correlated functional status among segregating V segments might reflect linkage disequilibrium, but an unknown experimental factor could not be ruled out. A later analysis reported that several top co-occurrence clusters appeared linked to parvovirus B19, influenza, CMV and Epstein-Barr virus. An earlier analysis of some 590 of the donors showed that most TCR beta V segments appeared in productive rearrangements either about 90% or about 30% of the time, which broadly matched IMGT annotations. Most CMV-associated TCR beta chains appeared to be HLA-restricted in a later analysis, and the HLA associations seemed to be driven largely by CMV exposure. In a later genetic analysis, fewer N-insertions in productive TCRs were reported among donors in an Asian-associated ancestry cluster than the roughly 700-donor mean. Because counts were too low, seventeen rarely observed V segments, including chromosome 9 orphons, were excluded from the earlier analysis of around 590 of the donors. A group of highly shared sequence variants was considered likely to be a technical artifact of the sequencing pipeline. The only immune exposure information available for the cohort was CMV serostatus. When HLA alleles, especially DR and DQ, strongly co-occurred, TCR associations were difficult to assign to individual alleles. In vitro tests confirmed that three of the cytomegalovirus-associated TCR beta chains recognize cytomegalovirus antigens. In a later genetic analysis, a missense DCLRE1C variant was associated with V-gene and J-gene trimming of TCR beta chains, and the association was replicated in an independent cohort. The classifier was reported to diagnose cytomegalovirus status with high specificity and sensitivity in both the original and validation cohorts. The study listed 164 TCR beta chains as associated with cytomegalovirus. Most TCR sequences were seen in very few donors, while some public TCRs were found in many individuals. The cohort was sequenced for TCR beta chains only, and without alpha or paired-chain data the features that could be detected were limited. Some IMGT-functional V segments, including TRBV6-2 and TRBV6-3, could not be told apart with the 87-base-pair reads, so those segments were excluded. According to a later analysis, TCR association rates differed among HLA loci, with DRB1 alleles showing the most associated TCRs and HLA-C alleles showing the fewest.

In total, roughly 670 healthy bone marrow donors made up the cohort. At the time of sampling, every cohort member was nominally healthy, though immune exposures that went unrecorded were likely present. The donor tested CMV seronegative, placing the donor among the 352 seronegative members of the cohort. Each donor provided a peripheral blood sample, and peripheral blood mononuclear cells were used for TCR beta sequencing. The Qiagen DNeasy Blood Extraction Kit was used to extract genomic DNA from the blood cell samples. Germline trimming amounts to 3 bases on V and 10 bases on J, with 8 as the count of junction bases outside the gene matches. In the germline V gene, CDR1 corresponds to SNHLY and CDR2 to FYNNEI. The CDR3, cysteine through phenylalanine, is 14 amino acids long. Left in the record is the CDR3 DNA by itself, 42 bases read in frame from the first base. Library method: the immunoSEQ multiplex PCR assay. For the multiplex PCR, a mixture combining 60 forward primers for TCR Vbeta segments and 13 reverse primers for TCR Jbeta segments was used. Amplification of the CDR3 region of rearranged TCR beta genes was performed with a multiplex PCR assay on genomic DNA. On the Illumina HiSeq System, the amplified TCR beta libraries were sequenced as 87-base-pair reads. Per the original workflow: A later analysis tallied 75 million to 85 million unique TCR beta chains across the 666 repertoires, and some 12 million of those chains were shared by two or more donors. Raw reads were error-corrected and collapsed into unique sequences with a nearest-neighbor algorithm that merged closely related sequences to remove PCR and sequencing errors. To assign V, D and J gene segments, CDR3 sequences were aligned to IMGT reference sequences. Each retained sequence needed at least a six-nucleotide match to both a V gene segment and a J gene segment. A rearrangement counted as productive if the CDR3 had no stop codons and remained in frame with V and J, and every other rearrangement counted as non-productive. CDR3 was defined according to IMGT convention as the region running from the second conserved V-encoded cysteine to the conserved J-encoded phenylalanine. The earlier analysis of more than 450 of the donors excluded sequences that lacked an unambiguous match to a single V gene segment. An earlier analysis of around 600 of the donors classified V segments as functional when productive rearrangements were above 56.7% and as segregating when the standard deviation between donors was above 5%. A statistical classification framework was developed to diagnose cytomegalovirus status using the catalog of TCR beta chain sequences. V and J gene assignment, in a later analysis, came from comparing TCR nucleotide sequences with IMGT/GENE-DB human TR gene sequences. The TCRdist pipeline was used in a later analysis to assign CDR3 sequences and most-parsimonious VDJ recombination scenarios. In a later analysis, each TCR beta chain was defined by its CDR3 amino acid sequence together with its V-gene family, and reads without a unique V-gene family were excluded. To address suspected cross-contamination and a sequencing artifact, a later analysis removed under 600 highly shared, low-generation-probability nucleotide sequences. A later analysis calculated a clonal expansion index for each public chain from normalized within-repertoire ranks of inferred template counts. In a later analysis, generation probabilities were computed with a VDJ recombination model fitted to out-of-frame rearrangements, and the resulting probabilities were checked against IGoR. Hypergeometric tests were used in a later analysis to score TCR-TCR, TCR-HLA and TCR-CMV co-occurrence, with a repertoire-size bias correction applied to the TCR pairs. A later analysis estimated false discovery rates by permuting HLA or CMV assignments 20 times. A later analysis grouped co-occurring TCRs with DBSCAN, adding TCRdist sequence similarity when clustering within HLA-allele-positive subsets. Repertoires with fewer than 30,000 or more than 120,000 public chains were left out of co-occurrence clustering, as were five repertoires with anomalous nucleotide sharing. TCRdb limited this immuneACCESS table to in-frame rearrangements with V and J called. A share of clones is missing; checked studies link under half to unresolved V genes, and the rest is unexplained. That table is the source of V, J and clone size, and D and trimming were worked out from the DNA. This sample holds about 160,000 clones; around 90% were observed only once. Of the sample, 0.8% to 1% is held by the ten largest clones.

For this clone: Its antigen remains unidentified. Per-nucleotide qualities are absent, and no much larger clonotype sits a single base away.

The chain employs TRBV2 and TRBJ1-4, and TRBD1 aligns with 7 junction nucleotides. The sequence derives from a woman in her twenties or thirties in good health and CMV-seronegative. Sequencing used PBMCs. The base sequence is TGTGCCAGCAGTGACGACAGGGCCGACCGAAAACTGTTTTTT. Its product reads: CASSDDRADRKLFF.